One sample yielded the 30 T cell receptor beta chains listed below, sequenced in a study of blood T cell repertoires in COVID-19. The protocol was immunoSEQ multiplex PCR, while the TCRdb copy is restricted to in-frame clones and leaves out a portion. The table has tens of thousands of clones, around three quarters seen once; the top ten hold under 3.5%. Sequenced material: peripheral blood. The receptors come from a man between 60 and 75 years old with acute or convalescent COVID-19.

Turning to this clone: The same CDR3 is also encoded by other DNA sequences in this sample. The gene calls are TRBV27 and TRBJ1-4; D possibly corresponds to TRBD1 (5 bases). CDR3 length: 14 residues. CDR1 and CDR2 (germline): MNHEY, SMNVEV (reference sequence). The ends were cut back, 6 bases at V and 4 bases at J, with 12 bases in the middle. CDR3 region: CASSLRVYNEKLFF. CDR3 in DNA: TGTGCCAGCAGCCTCAGGGTATATAATGAAAAACTGTTTTTT.

The rearrangement links TRBV6-2 or TRBV6-3 to TRBJ1-1; no clear D gene. V was clipped by 4 bases and J by 1 base, with 4 bases between them. The CDR3 is 12 amino acids. Germline V CDR1 and CDR2: MNHEY, SVGEGT. The CDR3 nucleotides read TGTGCCAGCAGTTCAGGGAACACTGAAGCTTTCTTT. Translating it yields CASSSGNTEAFF.

The chain combines TRBV4-1 with TRBJ1-1; D is uncertain. V lost 4 bases to trimming and J lost 3 bases, with 15 bases between them. Germline V gene lookup returns CDR1 MGHRA and CDR2 YSYEKL. This CDR3 has 15 amino acids. The CDR3 DNA is TGCGCCAGCAGCCTCCTGGGCAGTTCTTACACTGAAGCTTTCTTT. It translates to CASSLLGSSYTEAFF.

This clone was counted only a few times. The rearrangement uses TRBV4-3 and TRBJ1-2; D ambiguous. With 0 bases removed from V and 6 bases from J, the gap between germline ends came to 11 bases. Germline values: CDR1 LGHNA, CDR2 YSLEER. The CDR3 has 14 residues. CDR3 sequence reads: CASSQDQSRHGYTF. CDR3 in DNA: TGCGCCAGCAGCCAAGATCAATCGCGCCATGGCTACACCTTC.

This clone turned up a few times. V and J are TRBV19 and TRBJ2-2, with 11 bases matching TRBD2. The CDR3 has 15 amino acids. V shed 7 bases, J shed 5 bases, and the junction held 6 bases outside the gene matches. Germline CDR1 reads LNHDA; CDR2 reads SQIVND (reference sequence). As DNA, the CDR3 is TGTGCCAGTAATTGGGGACTAGCGGATACCGGGGAGCTGTTTTTT. Translating gives CASNWGLADTGELFF.

This clone is a singleton in its sample. V is TRBV19 and J is TRBJ1-3; TRBD1 is a possible D gene (5 bases). The CDR3 loop spans 14 amino acids. Between the trimmed V and J ends, which lost 10 bases and 0 bases, there was a span of 13 bases. Germline V lookup: CDR1 LNHDA, CDR2 SQIVND (reference sequence). CDR3 sequence reads: CATVTDYSGNTIYF. The CDR3 nucleotides are TGTGCCACCGTGACAGATTACTCTGGAAACACCATATATTTT.

The chain has TRBV19 and TRBJ1-1, with D possibly matching TRBD1 (5 bases). This CDR3 spans 14 amino acids. Per germline, CDR1 LNHDA and CDR2 SQIVND (reference sequence). The germline V and J ends were trimmed by 8 bases and 1 base, with 14 bases remaining between them. The CDR3 DNA follows: TGTGCCAGTGCCCTGAACAGGAAGAACACTGAAGCTTTCTTT. Its translation: CASALNRKNTEAFF.

The rearrangement links TRBV7-2 to TRBJ2-2; a weak D match, TRBD1 (6 bases). The germline V gene has CDR1 SGHTA and CDR2 FQGNSA. CDR3 length: 15 residues. Trimming stripped 2 bases from V and 5 bases from J, with 12 bases between. The CDR3 bases are TGTGCCAGCAGCTTAACAGGGTTGGGTACCGGGGAGCTGTTTTTT. Its translation is CASSLTGLGTGELFF.

Written as DNA, the CDR3 is TGCAGTGCTAGTCACGGGAGGGGAGTGGATACGCAGTATTTT. As protein: CSASHGRGVDTQYF. The gene calls are TRBV20-1 and TRBJ2-3; 8 bases match TRBD2. Germline trimming cut 3 bases from V and 6 bases from J; bases unmatched to any gene: 8. The CDR3 runs to 14 residues. CDR1 is DFQATT, CDR2 SNEGSKA, per germline (reference sequence).

This chain links TRBV4-2 with TRBJ2-2; 12 nucleotides align to TRBD2. The CDR3 extends over 15 amino acids. Germline CDR1 LGHNA, CDR2 YNFKEQ. The V segment lost 1 base and the J segment 6 bases; nucleotides outside the gene matches: 0. The CDR3, as DNA: TGTGCCAGCAGCCAAGGACTAGCGGGAGCCGGGGAGCTGTTTTTT. Translation gives CASSQGLAGAGELFF.

This chain uses TRBV4-3 with TRBJ1-1; D gene unclear. V lost 0 bases, J lost 3 bases, and 5 bases lay in between. From germline, CDR1 is LGHNA and CDR2 YSLEER. The CDR3 runs 13 residues. The CDR3 protein is CASSQDTDTEAFF. The CDR3, as DNA: TGCGCCAGCAGCCAAGATACGGACACTGAAGCTTTCTTT.

The chain couples TRBV5-1 to TRBJ1-4, with TRBD1 matching over 7 bases. Germline V gene lookup returns CDR1 SGHRS and CDR2 YFSETQ. The CDR3 is 16 amino acids. Trimming at V came to 3 bases and at J to 8 bases, leaving 13 bases not matched to a gene. The CDR3 DNA follows: TGCGCCAGCAGCTCAACCAACAGGGGTCTACAGGAAAAACTGTTTTTT. Amino acid sequence: CASSSTNRGLQEKLFF. Together with reference TRBV5-1 and TRBJ1-4, the CDR3 gives the full variable domain: KAGVTQTPRYLIKTRGQQVTLSCSPISGHRSVSWYQQTPGQGLQFLFEYFSETQRNKGNFPGRFSGRQFSNSRSEMNVSTLELGDSALYLCASSSTNRGLQEKLFFGSGTQLSVL.

This chain joins TRBV14 and TRBJ2-3; D gene ambiguous. From germline, CDR1 is SGHDN and CDR2 FVKESK. The CDR3 contains 15 residues. Trimming took 2 bases from V and 4 from J, leaving 13 bases between them. The CDR3 reads CASSQRTPGADTQYF. CDR3 nucleotides: TGTGCCAGCAGCCAAAGAACCCCAGGTGCAGATACGCAGTATTTT.

The chain combines TRBV11-2 with TRBJ1-5; perhaps TRBD1 as D (5 bases). Germline values: CDR1 SGHAT, CDR2 FQNNGV. The CDR3 covers 14 residues. Trimming pared 5 bases from V and 4 bases from J, leaving 12 bases between. CDR3 sequence: CASSEVGGNQPQHF. CDR3 in DNA: TGTGCCAGCAGCGAAGTGGGGGGAAATCAGCCCCAGCATTTT.

The chain employs TRBV5-1 and TRBJ2-3; D remains unclear. The CDR3 has 14 amino acids. Trimming removed 7 bases from V and 4 bases from J, with 16 bases in between. The germline CDR1 and CDR2 sequences are SGHRS and YFSETQ. The CDR3 loop is CASFSSAPPDTQYF. In nucleotides, the CDR3 is TGCGCCAGCTTTAGCAGCGCCCCACCAGATACGCAGTATTTT.

Here the CDR3 DNA reads TGTGCCAGCCACAGGGTGACCAATGAGCAGTTCTTC. Its translation: CASHRVTNEQFF. V is TRBV2 and J is TRBJ2-1; TRBD1 is a possible D gene (6 bases). Germline CDR1 SNHLY, CDR2 FYNNEI. The V gene lost 8 bases and the J gene lost 6 bases, with 11 bases spanning the gap. CDR3 length: 12 amino acids.

V usage is TRBV7-9 and J usage is TRBJ1-2; 9 bases fit TRBD1. The CDR3 spans 13 residues. The germline V gene encodes CDR1 SEHNR and CDR2 FQNEAQ (reference sequence). The V and J ends lost 3 bases and 4 bases, in that order; junction bases with no gene match: 0. CDR3 loop: CASSLGQGYGYTF. For the CDR3, the DNA is TGTGCCAGCAGCTTGGGACAGGGCTATGGCTACACCTTC.

The chain combines TRBV24-1 with TRBJ2-3, with TRBD2 as a possible D gene (5 bases). Trimming pared 9 bases from V and 2 bases from J, leaving 14 bases between. Germline V lookup: CDR1 KGHDR, CDR2 SFDVKD. CDR3 size: 14 residues. The CDR3 DNA follows: TGTGCCACCTCAAGAACGGGGATCACAGATACGCAGTATTTT. Its protein product is CATSRTGITDTQYF.

The rearrangement uses TRBV7-6 and TRBJ1-3; D is uncertain. Trimming removed 4 bases from V and 0 bases from J, with 7 bases in between. The CDR3 contains 14 residues. The germline V gene encodes CDR1 SGHVS and CDR2 FNYEAQ. CDR3 sequence reads: CASSSRASGNTIYF. In DNA, the CDR3 is TGTGCCAGCAGCTCGCGTGCCTCTGGAAACACCATATATTTT.

This clone appeared a few times. This chain uses TRBV7-3 with TRBJ2-3; D perhaps matches TRBD2 (5 bases). The V gene's germline CDR1 is SGHTA and CDR2 FQGTGA. The CDR3 covers 11 residues. Trimming pared 8 bases from V and 3 bases from J, leaving 6 bases between. The CDR3 is CASGETDTQYF. In DNA, the CDR3 is TGTGCCAGCGGGGAGACAGATACGCAGTATTTT.

This chain joins TRBV24-1 and TRBJ2-5, with a weak D call TRBD1 (6 bases). V dropped 7 bases and J dropped 1 base, with 6 bases sitting between them. The CDR3 is 12 residues long. In germline, CDR1 is KGHDR, CDR2 SFDVKD. CDR3 protein: CATRDSQETQYF. The CDR3 DNA reads TGTGCCACCAGGGACAGCCAAGAGACCCAGTACTTC.

The chain combines TRBV7-9 with TRBJ2-2; tentative D call: TRBD2 (6 bases). Trimming took off 8 bases at V and 1 base at J, with 11 bases between the two ends. Per germline, CDR1 SEHNR and CDR2 FQNEAQ (reference sequence). This CDR3 contains 14 residues. The CDR3 DNA reads TGTGCCAGCCAGGGTAGCGGGAACACCGGGGAGCTGTTTTTT. Translating gives CASQGSGNTGELFF. Full variable domain (outside the CDR3, taken from reference TRBV7-9 and TRBJ2-2): DTGVSQNPRHKITKRGQNVTFRCDPISEHNRLYWYRQTLGQGPEFLTYFQNEAQLEKSRLLSDRFSAERPKGSFSTLEIQRTEQGDSAMYLCASQGSGNTGELFFGEGSRLTVL.

The CDR3 loop reads CASSYWQTNTEAFF. CDR3 DNA sequence: TGTGCCAGCAGTTATTGGCAGACAAACACTGAAGCTTTCTTT. This chain links TRBV6-2 or TRBV6-3 with TRBJ1-1; D gene ambiguous. The ends were cut back, 3 bases at V and 2 bases at J, with 10 bases in the middle. CDR1 is MNHEY and CDR2 is SVGEGT in the germline V gene. The CDR3 length is 14 residues.

This chain joins TRBV9 and TRBJ2-1, with TRBD2 matching over 14 bases. After removal of 4 bases from V and 3 bases from J, the junction contained 3 bases not matched to a gene. Germline V gene lookup returns CDR1 SGDLS and CDR2 YYNGEE. This CDR3 spans 16 amino acids. For the CDR3, the DNA is TGTGCCAGCAGCACGGGACTAGCGGGAGACTACAATGAGCAGTTCTTC. Its translation is CASSTGLAGDYNEQFF.

The chain carries TRBV19 and TRBJ2-4; 11 bases are shared with TRBD2. Trimming cost V 2 bases and J 1 base; bases outside gene matches: 4. The CDR3 runs 17 residues. Germline V gene sequence: CDR1 LNHDA, CDR2 SQIVND (reference sequence). For the CDR3, the DNA is TGTGCCAGTAGTATATTTAGCGGGAGGGCTGCCAAAAACATTCAGTACTTC. Its translation is CASSIFSGRAAKNIQYF. The full variable domain, its missing parts supplied by reference TRBV19 and TRBJ2-4, is DGGITQSPKYLFRKEGQNVTLSCEQNLNHDAMYWYRQDPGQGLRLIYYSQIVNDFQKGDIAEGYSVSREKKESFPLTVTSAQKNPTAFYLCASSIFSGRAAKNIQYFGAGTRLSVL.

The genes are TRBV6-6 and TRBJ2-7; no firm D call. The CDR3 contains 13 residues. Germline CDR1 MNHNY, CDR2 SVGAGI (reference sequence). Trimming pared 0 bases from V and 11 bases from J, leaving 14 bases between. In DNA form, the CDR3 reads TGTGCCAGCAGTTACTCGAGCGAACCCGTGGAGTACTTC. It translates to CASSYSSEPVEYF.

J is TRBJ2-5 and V is TRBV28, with 7 bases that match TRBD2. V shed 8 bases and J 2 bases; nucleotides not matched to a gene: 11. The germline V gene encodes CDR1 MDHEN and CDR2 SYDVKM. This CDR3 has 15 amino acids. In nucleotides, the CDR3 is TGTGCCAGCTGCGGCCCTAGCGGTATACAAGAGACCCAGTACTTC. Translated: CASCGPSGIQETQYF.

V usage is TRBV29-1 and J usage is TRBJ2-7; D call uncertain. The germline V gene has CDR1 SQVTM and CDR2 ANQGSEA. The CDR3 has 12 residues. V lost 6 bases and J 6 bases, leaving 15 bases between the germline ends. In nucleotides, the CDR3 is TGCAGCGTAGACGTAGACGGCGGCGAGCAGTACTTC. Its protein product is CSVDVDGGEQYF.

The V and J genes are TRBV5-6 and TRBJ1-5; D is unresolved. Between the trimmed V and J ends, which lost 2 bases and 4 bases, there was a span of 10 bases. CDR3 size: 14 residues. Germline-derived CDR1 and CDR2 are SGHDT and YYEEEE. The CDR3 sequence is CASSFGGVNQPQHF. The CDR3 DNA follows: TGTGCCAGCAGCTTCGGAGGTGTAAATCAGCCCCAGCATTTT.

This sequence joins TRBV27 and TRBJ2-2, with 7 bases aligning to TRBD2. Germline V gene lookup returns CDR1 MNHEY and CDR2 SMNVEV (reference sequence). J lost 3 bases, V lost 6 bases, and 10 bases had no gene match. The CDR3 sequence is 16 residues long. CDR3 nucleotide sequence: TGTGCCAGCAGCTCGGTGGGGGGGGTGTACACCGGGGAGCTGTTTTTT. Protein: CASSSVGGVYTGELFF.